This T cell receptor (beta chain) was retrieved from a study of T cells in Graves' hyperthyroidism and ophthalmopathy. Notes on the study in general: In blood, most of the thyroid clonotypes expanded above 0.001 were also present.

CDR3 length: 14 amino acids. Deletions cut 0 bases from V and 2 bases from J, with 6 bases between. Germline lookup yields CDR1 SGHRS and CDR2 YFSETQ. Patients aged 18 to 65 had newly diagnosed hyperthyroidism that had lasted under 2 months. This clonotype was seen many times. The antigen remains unidentified. TCR beta CDR3 sequences were amplified from RNA transcripts. The primer set for the first-round RT-PCR of the TCR CDR3 was HTBI. TCRdb called the multiplex PCR reads again in MiXCR, with one record for every CDR3 protein. The sample holds about 700,000 distinct CDR3 sequences, roughly 15% seen once.

The source of this sequence is a woman younger than 35 with Graves' hyperthyroidism. The rearrangement uses TRBV5-1 and TRBJ1-5, with D unclear. Sequencing was performed on blood. This CDR3 reads CASSLEWGNQPQHF. The CDR3 DNA sequence: TGCGCCAGCAGCTTGGAATGGGGCAATCAGCCCCAGCATTTT.